Listed below are T cell receptor beta chains from one sample, sequenced in a study of TIL therapy for anti-PD-1-resistant metastatic lung cancer. TCRdb's table, derived via immunoSEQ multiplex PCR, lists solely in-frame clones and lacks some. The sample records about 48,000 clones, just over 70% being singletons. The sample in question was tumor tissue, obtained at baseline. All receptors derive from a person aged 25 to 80 with non-small cell lung cancer. The CDR3 runs from the conserved cysteine through the conserved F or W. D genes are given only for firm matches. Rows give clone size only sometimes, using once, few, many, or a class for an expanded clone.

clone_size j_call d_call v_call cdr3_aa cdr3_nt
. TRBJ2-2 . TRBV19 CASSKADHTGELFF TGTGCCAGTAGTAAAGCCGACCACACCGGGGAGCTGTTTTTT
. TRBJ1-6 . TRBV6-1 CASSEEETGHSPLHF TGTGCCAGCAGTGAAGAAGAAACAGGGCATTCACCCCTCCACTTT
. TRBJ2-6 . TRBV19 CASSIRGGSGANVLTF TGTGCCAGTAGTATACGTGGCGGGTCTGGGGCCAACGTCCTGACTTTC
. TRBJ1-1 . TRBV7-8 CASSFSYDTEAFF TGTGCCAGCAGCTTCAGTTATGACACTGAAGCTTTCTTT
. TRBJ2-1 TRBD2 TRBV18 CASSPPGGYNEQFF TGTGCCAGCTCACCTCCGGGGGGCTACAATGAGCAGTTCTTC
. TRBJ1-1 . TRBV5-6 CASSLADNTEAFF TGTGCCAGCAGCTTGGCTGATAACACTGAAGCTTTCTTT
. TRBJ2-1 . TRBV27 CASSNYNEQFF TGTGCCAGCAGCAACTACAATGAGCAGTTCTTC
few TRBJ2-1 . TRBV4-3 CASSPRWHPNPYNEQFF TGCGCCAGCAGCCCCAGGTGGCACCCCAACCCCTACAATGAGCAGTTCTTC
. TRBJ1-6 TRBD1 TRBV6-6 CASSSGQANSPLHF TGTGCCAGCAGCTCGGGACAGGCAAATTCACCCCTCCACTTT
. TRBJ2-7 . TRBV25-1 CASSDKSSYEQYF TGTGCCAGCTCCGACAAGAGCTCCTACGAGCAGTACTTC
. TRBJ2-2 TRBD1 TRBV6-1 CASSMGQGITGELFF TGTGCCAGCAGCATGGGACAGGGGATCACCGGGGAGCTGTTTTTT
. TRBJ1-1 . TRBV6-5 CASRRPLGAEAFF TGTGCCAGCAGGCGGCCCTTGGGGGCTGAAGCTTTCTTT
once TRBJ1-6 . TRBV7-2 CASSLDGLRAPLHF TGTGCCAGCAGCTTAGACGGTCTTAGGGCACCCCTCCACTTT
few TRBJ1-5 . TRBV29-1 CSVAGYSNQPQHF TGCAGCGTGGCGGGTTATAGCAATCAGCCCCAGCATTTT
. TRBJ1-4 . TRBV27 CASRSDFATNEKLFF TGTGCCAGCAGATCCGACTTTGCAACTAATGAAAAACTGTTTTTT
few TRBJ1-2 TRBD1 TRBV6-5 CASSPSGTVGYGYTF TGTGCCAGCAGCCCTTCCGGGACAGTGGGCTATGGCTACACCTTC
. TRBJ1-2 TRBD1 TRBV7-3 CASSPDRGSYLSYGYTF TGTGCCAGCAGCCCAGACAGGGGATCTTACTTATCGTATGGCTACACCTTC
once TRBJ2-7 . TRBV6-5 CASSYGNRFEQYF TGTGCCAGCAGTTACGGAAACAGGTTCGAGCAGTACTTC
. TRBJ2-3 . TRBV7-9 CASSLFGTRGDTQYF TGTGCCAGCAGCTTATTCGGGACGAGAGGAGATACGCAGTATTTT
. TRBJ2-7 TRBD2 TRBV6-1 CASSIAGGPYEQYF TGTGCCAGCAGTATAGCGGGAGGGCCATACGAGCAGTACTTC
. TRBJ2-1 . TRBV13 CASSLGYNEQFF TGTGCCAGCAGCTTAGGGTACAATGAGCAGTTCTTC
few TRBJ1-4 . TRBV9 CASSVTGTAVNEKLFF TGTGCCAGCAGCGTCACCGGGACCGCTGTTAATGAAAAACTGTTTTTT
few TRBJ2-1 . TRBV5-1 CASSLLGGGSFDEQFF TGCGCCAGCAGCTTATTGGGGGGAGGCTCGTTTGATGAGCAGTTCTTC
. TRBJ1-2 . TRBV19 CASSIGGQGGGYTF TGTGCCAGTAGTATAGGCGGGCAAGGAGGCGGCTACACCTTC
. TRBJ2-7 . TRBV5-6 CASSLWQGGEQYF TGTGCCAGCAGCTTGTGGCAGGGTGGCGAGCAGTACTTC
. TRBJ2-7 . TRBV27 CATRGAVRGEQYF TGTGCCACCCGGGGGGCCGTCAGGGGCGAGCAGTACTTC
. TRBJ1-5 . TRBV21-1 CASSKYTQQGVRNQPQHF TGTGCCAGCAGCAAATATACCCAACAGGGGGTACGAAATCAGCCCCAGCATTTT
. TRBJ2-1 . TRBV4-3 CASGRTSVGGNEQFF TGCGCCAGCGGGAGGACTTCAGTTGGGGGCAATGAGCAGTTCTTC
. TRBJ1-4 TRBD1 TRBV30 CAWSARQGAYEKLFF TGTGCCTGGAGTGCGAGACAGGGGGCCTATGAAAAACTGTTTTTT
. TRBJ2-1 . TRBV7-6 CASSLNPSNEQFF TGTGCCAGCAGCTTGAACCCCAGCAATGAGCAGTTCTTC
. TRBJ2-7 TRBD1 TRBV5-6 CASSSDRGQYEQYF TGTGCCAGCAGCAGCGACAGGGGGCAGTACGAGCAGTACTTC
. TRBJ2-7 TRBD1 TRBV27 CASSMRTGDYEQYF TGTGCCAGCAGTATGCGGACAGGGGATTACGAGCAGTACTTC
. TRBJ2-3 . TRBV5-1 CASTLRDTTDTQYF TGCGCCTCGACCCTGCGTGACACTACAGATACGCAGTATTTT
few TRBJ2-2 . TRBV5-4 CASRQGTTGELFF TGTGCCAGCCGGCAGGGGACCACCGGGGAGCTGTTTTTT
. TRBJ1-1 . TRBV5-1 CASSFGRVNTEAFF TGCGCCAGCAGCTTCGGCAGGGTGAACACTGAAGCTTTCTTT
once TRBJ2-2 . TRBV28 CASINGGLGNTGELFF TGTGCCAGCATCAACGGGGGGCTAGGAAACACCGGGGAGCTGTTTTTT
. TRBJ2-3 TRBD2 TRBV29-1 CSLTSGIRADTQYF TGCAGCCTGACTAGCGGGATAAGGGCAGATACGCAGTATTTT
once TRBJ2-2 TRBD1 TRBV27 CASGRQGVSTGELFF TGTGCCAGCGGACGACAGGGTGTAAGCACCGGGGAGCTGTTTTTT
. TRBJ2-7 . TRBV5-4 CASSLDGGRPTYEQYF TGTGCCAGCAGCTTGGACGGCGGGCGACCTACCTACGAGCAGTACTTC
few TRBJ1-3 . TRBV5-1 CASSQGRRGPGNTIYF TGCGCCAGCAGCCAGGGAAGACGAGGACCTGGAAACACCATATATTTT
. TRBJ1-1 . TRBV29-1 CSAGSVGRKVAAFF TGCAGCGCCGGCTCGGTAGGGCGGAAGGTGGCGGCTTTCTTT
. TRBJ1-3 TRBD1 TRBV9 CASSVGQGSGNTIYF TGTGCCAGCAGCGTAGGACAGGGTAGCGGAAACACCATATATTTT
few TRBJ2-3 TRBD2 TRBV15 CATSISQTSNPTDTQYF TGTGCCACCAGCATCTCCCAGACTAGCAATCCCACAGATACGCAGTATTTT
once TRBJ2-1 TRBD2 TRBV5-1 CASTPLAGGRNEQFF TGCGCCAGCACTCCACTAGCGGGAGGGCGAAATGAGCAGTTCTTC
. TRBJ1-5 . TRBV21-1 CASSKWTRAGNQPQHF TGTGCCAGCAGCAAATGGACAAGGGCCGGAAATCAGCCCCAGCATTTT
. TRBJ1-1 TRBD1 TRBV7-2 CASSSWTGSWNTEAFF TGTGCCAGCAGCTCCTGGACAGGGTCCTGGAACACTGAAGCTTTCTTT
few TRBJ1-3 . TRBV5-1 CASEEADSGNTIYF TGCGCCAGCGAGGAGGCGGACTCTGGAAACACCATATATTTT
. TRBJ1-1 . TRBV10-3 CASTGNTEAFF TGTGCCTCCACAGGGAACACTGAAGCTTTCTTT
once TRBJ1-5 . TRBV7-9 CASSAATLGRANQPQHF TGTGCCAGCAGCGCCGCGACTCTAGGGCGGGCAAATCAGCCCCAGCATTTT
. TRBJ1-4 . TRBV5-1 CASSLQPGKTEKLFF TGCGCCAGCAGCTTACAACCGGGAAAAACTGAAAAACTGTTTTTT
. TRBJ2-5 . TRBV11-2 CASSLTSGQQETQYF TGTGCCAGCAGCTTGACGTCCGGGCAGCAAGAGACCCAGTACTTC
. TRBJ1-5 TRBD1 TRBV28 CASTGGYSNQPQHF TGTGCCAGCACAGGGGGGTATAGCAATCAGCCCCAGCATTTT
. TRBJ1-2 . TRBV5-6 CASSPTRYGYTF TGTGCCAGCAGCCCTACTCGGTATGGCTACACCTTC
few TRBJ2-2 . TRBV2 CASRTTSGARTGELFF TGTGCCAGCAGGACAACCTCGGGGGCGCGCACCGGGGAGCTGTTTTTT
once TRBJ2-2 . TRBV28 CASSLGPGSNTGELFF TGTGCCAGCAGTTTAGGACCCGGCTCGAACACCGGGGAGCTGTTTTTT
once TRBJ2-1 . TRBV10-3 CAISGGTVNEQFF TGTGCCATCAGTGGCGGGACAGTCAATGAGCAGTTCTTC
. TRBJ2-1 . TRBV7-2 CASSLEQRREQFF TGTGCCAGCAGCTTAGAACAGCGTCGGGAGCAGTTCTTC
. TRBJ1-6 TRBD1 TRBV27 CASSFGTGWEPLHF TGTGCCAGCAGTTTCGGGACAGGGTGGGAACCCCTCCACTTT
. TRBJ1-2 . TRBV18 CASSPVQGYGYTF TGTGCCAGCTCACCTGTCCAGGGGTATGGCTACACCTTC